The 3 T cell receptor beta chains below all came from one sample that was sequenced in a study of blood T cell repertoires in COVID-19. Profiling relied on immunoSEQ multiplex PCR, and the TCRdb table lists in-frame clones only, not all of them. The repertoire includes under 350,000 clones, approximately 85% of them detected once, and less than 15% sits in the top ten. Sequenced material: peripheral blood. All receptors come from a human donor in a cohort sampled during active COVID-19.

This chain uses TRBV6-5 with TRBJ2-7, with TRBD2 matching over 14 bases. Germline-derived CDR1 and CDR2 are MNHEY and SVGAGI. CDR3 length: 14 residues. Unmatched junction bases numbered 6, after V lost 8 bases and J lost 6 bases. The DNA for the CDR3 is TGTGCCAGCTCGACTAGCGGGAGGGTAGGCGAGCAGTACTTC. Translating gives CASSTSGRVGEQYF.

The rearrangement uses TRBV9 and TRBJ2-7; TRBD2 matches 8 bases. Unmatched junction bases numbered 10, after V lost 0 bases and J lost 5 bases. The CDR3 covers 16 residues. Germline V gene sequence: CDR1 SGDLS, CDR2 YYNGEE. As DNA, the CDR3 is TGTGCCAGCAGCGTAGCCCAGGCTAGCGGGTTCGACGAGCAGTACTTC. This codes for CASSVAQASGFDEQYF. Based on the CDR3 plus reference TRBV9 and TRBJ2-7, the full variable domain is DSGVTQTPKHLITATGQRVTLRCSPRSGDLSVYWYQQSLDQGLQFLIQYYNGEERAKGNILERFSAQQFPDLHSELNLSSLELGDSALYFCASSVAQASGFDEQYFGPGTRLTVT.

This clone was detected only once. The rearrangement joins TRBV7-2 to TRBJ2-5; 13 positions match TRBD2. The V and J ends lost 3 bases and 8 bases, in that order; junction bases with no gene match: 6. Germline V lookup: CDR1 SGHTA, CDR2 FQGNSA. The CDR3 is made up of 15 amino acids. CDR3 DNA sequence: TGTGCCAGCAGCTTCGGGACTAGCGGGGCTAATACCCAGTACTTC. As protein: CASSFGTSGANTQYF.